A selection of T cell receptor beta chains follows, all from one sample in a study of shared clonotypes between healthy human individuals. Sequenced by immunoSEQ multiplex PCR; TCRdb stores in-frame clones only, minus some. The sample holds about 2 million clones; over 85% are singletons and the top ten take 0.13%. Sequencing was carried out using naive CD4+ T cells sorted from blood. The receptors originated from a man aged 18-30 years in good health. CDR3s include the opening cysteine and the closing phenylalanine or tryptophan. A D gene is named only where the DNA matches it firmly. The listing skips clone size in some rows; elsewhere it reads once, few, many or a size class.

cdr3_length	v_call	d_call	clone_size	j_call	cdr3_aa	cdr3_nt
13	TRBV11-2	.	.	TRBJ2-1	CASTLIRGNEQFF	TGTGCCAGCACCCTAATACGGGGCAATGAGCAGTTCTTC
13	TRBV29-1	TRBD1	.	TRBJ1-1	CTGGDRANTEAFF	TGCACCGGGGGGGACAGAGCGAACACTGAAGCTTTCTTT
14	TRBV6-1	.	.	TRBJ1-3	CASSSGISGNTIYF	TGTGCCAGCAGTTCTGGGATCTCTGGAAACACCATATATTTT
20	TRBV4-1	TRBD2	.	TRBJ2-7	CASSQVEGSPSGRRAYEQYF	TGCGCCAGCAGCCAAGTAGAAGGAAGTCCTAGCGGGAGACGGGCCTACGAGCAGTACTTC
13	TRBV6-1	.	.	TRBJ2-7	CASKARVSDEQYF	TGTGCCAGCAAAGCCCGGGTCTCTGACGAGCAGTACTTC
17	TRBV7-9	.	.	TRBJ2-7	CASSPRGYRVPAYEQYF	TGTGCCAGCAGCCCAAGGGGATACAGGGTCCCAGCCTACGAGCAGTACTTC
15	TRBV5-1	.	.	TRBJ1-4	CASSPGPGVSEKLFF	TGCGCCAGCAGCCCGGGACCAGGGGTTAGCGAAAAACTGTTTTTT
16	TRBV5-5	TRBD1	.	TRBJ2-7	CASSPPLGQVTYEQYF	TGTGCCAGCAGCCCCCCCCTCGGACAGGTAACCTACGAGCAGTACTTC
15	TRBV10-1	.	once	TRBJ2-7	CASSDKGTSSYEQYF	TGCGCCAGCAGTGATAAGGGGACCTCCTCCTACGAGCAGTACTTC
15	TRBV10-3	.	.	TRBJ1-5	CAISGGNAGNQPQHF	TGTGCCATCAGTGGCGGGAATGCGGGCAATCAGCCCCAGCATTTT
12	TRBV6-6	.	.	TRBJ2-7	CASAPVAYEQYF	TGTGCCAGCGCCCCCGTGGCCTACGAGCAGTACTTC
13	TRBV7-9	.	.	TRBJ2-1	CASSPVRGGEQFF	TGTGCCAGCAGCCCGGTCAGAGGGGGTGAGCAGTTCTTC
14	TRBV7-9	TRBD1	.	TRBJ1-4	CASSQDRGDEKLFF	TGTGCCAGCAGCCAGGACAGGGGGGATGAAAAACTGTTTTTT
15	TRBV7-2	TRBD2	few	TRBJ2-1	CASSLEGGRASEQFF	TGTGCCAGCAGCTTAGAGGGCGGGAGGGCCAGTGAGCAGTTCTTC
15	TRBV19	TRBD2	.	TRBJ2-5	CASRISGGAGETQYF	TGTGCCAGTAGGATAAGCGGGGGGGCTGGAGAGACCCAGTACTTC
13	TRBV4-2	TRBD1	.	TRBJ1-2	CASSRTGDDGYTF	TGTGCCAGCAGCCGAACAGGGGATGATGGCTACACCTTC
15	TRBV6-5	TRBD2	.	TRBJ2-2	CASSYERGQTGELFF	TGTGCCAGCAGTTACGAGCGGGGGCAGACCGGGGAGCTGTTTTTT
17	TRBV5-1	TRBD2	few	TRBJ2-3	CASSLALAGGREDTQYF	TGCGCCAGCAGCTTGGCTCTAGCGGGGGGCCGTGAAGATACGCAGTATTTT
16	TRBV5-6	TRBD2	.	TRBJ2-1	CASSFAGGRFYNEQFF	TGTGCCAGCAGCTTCGCGGGAGGGCGATTTTACAATGAGCAGTTCTTC
12	TRBV10-2	.	.	TRBJ2-5	CASSDLASAQYF	TGCGCCAGCAGTGACTTAGCGTCGGCCCAGTACTTC
12	TRBV7-9	.	.	TRBJ1-1	CASSRSNTEAFF	TGTGCCAGCAGCCGTTCAAACACTGAAGCTTTCTTT
13	TRBV18	.	.	TRBJ2-7	CASSPGFGYEQYF	TGTGCCAGCTCACCAGGGTTCGGCTACGAGCAGTACTTC